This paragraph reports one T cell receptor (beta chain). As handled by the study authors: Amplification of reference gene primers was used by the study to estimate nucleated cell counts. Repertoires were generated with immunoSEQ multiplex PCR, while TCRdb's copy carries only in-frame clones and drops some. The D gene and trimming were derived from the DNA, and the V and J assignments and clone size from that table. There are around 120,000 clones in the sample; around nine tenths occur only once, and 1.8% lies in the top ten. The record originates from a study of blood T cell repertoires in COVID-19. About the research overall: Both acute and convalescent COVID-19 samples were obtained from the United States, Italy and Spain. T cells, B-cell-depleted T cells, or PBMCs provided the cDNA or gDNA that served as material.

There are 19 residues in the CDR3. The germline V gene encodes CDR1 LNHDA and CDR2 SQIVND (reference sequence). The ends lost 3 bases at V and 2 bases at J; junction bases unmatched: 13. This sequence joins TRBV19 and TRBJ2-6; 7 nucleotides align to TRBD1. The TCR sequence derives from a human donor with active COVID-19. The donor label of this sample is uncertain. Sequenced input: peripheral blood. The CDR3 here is CASSIMGPGGNPGANVLTF. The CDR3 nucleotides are TGTGCCAGTAGTATCATGGGGCCAGGGGGAAACCCTGGGGCCAACGTCCTGACTTTC.